This T cell receptor (beta chain) was obtained from a study of T cells in Graves' hyperthyroidism and ophthalmopathy. Background on the study: Peripheral blood was acquired at first diagnosis, ahead of any therapy whatsoever.

Study findings and constraints: Ophthalmopathy, which appeared later, was predicted by the model a median about 6.8 months before onset. From stable hyperthyroidism, ophthalmopathy was set apart by a 13 V-J model.

What was amplified from RNA transcripts were TCR beta CDR3 regions. The HTBI primer set served for first-round RT-PCR of the TCR CDR3. MiXCR was run by TCRdb on the multiplex PCR reads, yielding one entry per CDR3 protein. In the table there are around 260,000 distinct CDR3 sequences, about 25% of which are singletons. This clonotype appeared many times. The antigen is not known. V gave up 4 bases and J gave up 1 base, with 10 bases separating them. Germline V gene data show CDR1 as SQVTM and CDR2 as ANQGSEA. The CDR3 is 13 residues long. The specimen was blood. This receptor was obtained from a man aged 40-50 years with Graves' hyperthyroidism that later progressed to Graves' ophthalmopathy. The chain recombines TRBV29-1 with TRBJ1-1; D is ambiguous. The CDR3 reads CSVGQAANTEAFF. DNA of the CDR3: TGCAGCGTTGGGCAGGCCGCGAACACTGAAGCTTTCTTT.